These T cell receptor beta chains were read from a single sample in a study of T cells expressing NK-cell markers. TCRdb reprocessed the 5' RACE reads and stores each CDR3 protein as one record, lacking DNA. This table holds 400,000 to 450,000 distinct CDR3 sequences. Sequencing was performed on blood T cells: a sorted CD56 or NKG2C T cell subset, CD4+ or CD8+ T cells, or bulk PBMC T cells (not recorded which). These receptors were collected from a woman between 18 and 70 years old in good health. The CDR3 runs from the conserved cysteine through the conserved F or W.

CDR3	V	J
CASSLSDEQFF	TRBV28	TRBJ2-1
CASSQEGAGWQETQYF	TRBV3-1	TRBJ2-5
CASSLLSHEQYF	TRBV5-6	TRBJ2-7
CASSPTTGMDGNTIYF	TRBV12-3/TRBV12-4	TRBJ1-3
CASSWGRDTQYF	TRBV5-6	TRBJ2-3
CASSQAGTLNTGELFF	TRBV4-1	TRBJ2-2
CASSFIGTEAFF	TRBV12-3/TRBV12-4	TRBJ1-1
CASSLGQAWEDNQPQHF	TRBV5-5	TRBJ1-5
CSARDGLHNEQFF	TRBV20-1	TRBJ2-1
CASSVGGGKNTGELFF	TRBV9	TRBJ2-2
CASSYSTGTNTEAFF	TRBV6-5	TRBJ1-1
CASSTWTSGEYEQYF	TRBV27	TRBJ2-7
CASSPTGLATDTQYF	TRBV9	TRBJ2-3
CASSPYRDRETQYF	TRBV18	TRBJ2-5
CATQREGFEQFF	TRBV19	TRBJ2-1
CATSRNLGPTDTQYF	TRBV15	TRBJ2-3
CASSLSPGNTIYF	TRBV12-3/TRBV12-4	TRBJ1-3
CASQSNQPQHF	TRBV21-1	TRBJ1-5
CSARDVSGANVLTF	TRBV20-1	TRBJ2-6
CASSLEVQGWAEAFF	TRBV11-2	TRBJ1-1
CASSQTGLYNSPLHF	TRBV14	TRBJ1-6
CASSPAGDGSGNQPQHF	TRBV7-9	TRBJ1-5
CASSPQGIFYNEQFF	TRBV4-3	TRBJ2-1
CASSQDSLHTGELFF	TRBV14	TRBJ2-2
CSATRTGDPYEQYF	TRBV20-1	TRBJ2-7
CASSQNLALQPYNEQFF	TRBV12-3/TRBV12-4	TRBJ2-1
CSARRDSYEQYF	TRBV20-1	TRBJ2-7
CASSLFSYRKDQETQYF	TRBV5-1	TRBJ2-5
CASSQGWGNEQFF	TRBV3-1	TRBJ2-1
CAWGPGDLGIQYF	TRBV30	TRBJ2-4
CASSLTDYGYTF	TRBV7-2	TRBJ1-2
CASGKGGGYSGNTIYF	TRBV6-1	TRBJ1-3
CASSLTAWSNQPQHF	TRBV7-2	TRBJ1-5
CASSYWQGAQETQYF	TRBV6-5	TRBJ2-5
CSAGRTSSYEQYF	TRBV20-1	TRBJ2-7
CSAPELAGEQFF	TRBV20-1	TRBJ2-1
CASKRASYNEQFF	TRBV7-2	TRBJ2-1
CSARDPGQGFEQYF	TRBV20-1	TRBJ2-7
CASSLWEGGTGPYEQYF	TRBV28	TRBJ2-7